This T cell receptor beta chain appears in the sequencing data of a study of blood T cells in healthy people across ages (dated by TCRdb to between 2015 and 2017). Background for the entire study: In model experiments, roughly one uniquely barcoded TCR beta cDNA molecule per two T cells was captured by template switching. Age-related changes in TCR beta repertoire diversity were measured in the study by deep sequencing normalized with unique cDNA molecular identifiers. The donors were split into four age groups: young (average roughly 15 years), middle-aged (about 40), aged (approximately 60) and long-lived (approximately 80). To avoid experimental bias, donors of different ages were spread randomly across the sequencing lanes. Two additional independent replicas of 1 million unique cDNA reads from the same blood draw were analyzed for two donors (one aged 18 to 30 and one aged 80 or older).

Study-wide conclusions, independent of this receptor: Because profiling used bulk unsorted PBMCs, naive and antigen-experienced compartments could not be compared conclusively. Because donor CMV infection status was unknown, age-related changes in expanded clonotypes were potentially confounded. There was a strong correlation between observed TCR beta diversity and the percentage of naive T cells measured by flow cytometry. Estimates of total diversity based on one million sequenced T cells were considered lower bounds and underestimates. Compared with the aged group, the long-lived group had more naive CD4+ T cells, fewer expanded clones and increased TCR diversity, a pattern suggesting age selection. Observed TCR beta diversity per million T cells fell roughly linearly with age, and a significant reduction was already apparent by age around 39.

The donors were roughly 38 Caucasian individuals from Russia, aged 6 to 90 years, who were systemically healthy. Around 10 milliliters of peripheral blood were collected from each donor into EDTA-treated Vacutainer tubes. Ficoll-Paque density-gradient centrifugation was used to isolate PBMCs, with at least 6.5 million per sample. Total RNA, at least 6 micrograms per sample, was extracted from PBMCs with Trizol reagent. For every donor, an aliquot of PBMCs went through flow cytometry to measure the percentages of naive CD45RAhigh/CD27high T cells. Libraries came from 5' RACE. TCRdb records Illumina HiSeq 2500 as the sequencer. A second PCR of roughly 6 to 11 cycles was run with a J-beta primer mix and a sample-barcoded 5' primer. A unique molecular identifier was introduced onto each TCR beta cDNA molecule by a template-switch 5' adaptor carrying 12 random nucleotides. Each sample yielded at least 2.5 million CDR3-containing paired-end reads. First-strand cDNA synthesis was performed from all RNA using the Mint cDNA synthesis kit, with priming by a TRBC-specific oligonucleotide. Following uracil-DNA glycosylase treatment, all cDNA underwent a first 18-cycle PCR with the universal primers M1SS and BC2_uni_R. In the paper's pipeline: For normalization, 1 million high-quality reads, each with a distinct molecular identifier, were randomly selected from each sample. Instead of being binned into consensus sequences, reads that shared molecular identifiers were thrown out. MiTCR, run with a Q25 quality threshold and the strictest error-elimination algorithm, handled CDR3 identification, clonotype clustering and error correction. Lower-bound total TCR beta diversity was estimated with a nonparametric unseen species model using Euler transformation. TCRdb passed the public sequencing reads through fastp at Q25 and MiXCR, retaining productive beta sequences. Duplicate CDR3 protein sequences are folded into a single record with the most common DNA and genes. TCRdb assigned the V and J calls; the authors' analysis was not used. In all, the sample holds some 1.5 million distinct CDR3 sequences, and under 30% of those were seen once. In total, the top ten clones hold approximately 7.7% of the sample.

This clonotype was seen only a few times. No cognate antigen has been identified for it. Nothing much larger sits one base from this clone, and base qualities are not available. Sequencing was carried out using blood. This receptor was identified in a woman aged 25 to 39 in good health.

The sequence in DNA is TGTGCCAGCAGCGTCCGGCGTGGCACTGAAGCTTTCTTT. It specifies CASSVRRGTEAFF. In this chain, TRBV9 is recombined with TRBJ1-1; the D gene lacks a confident call. V is reduced by 2 bases and J by 4 bases, leaving a spacing of 9 bases between them. The CDR3 starts with the cysteine, ends with the phenylalanine, and has 13 residues. Of the read, only the CDR3 DNA is kept; its 39 bases are in frame from base 1. Looking up the germline V gene yields CDR1 SGDLS and CDR2 YYNGEE.